This TCR beta chain appears in the sequencing data of a study of T cell clones after liver transplantation. Study summary: Pre-transplant mixed lymphocyte reactions yielded third-party-reactive TCRbeta sequences as comparators for graft-donor-reactive sequences.

Germline CDR1 is DFQATT and CDR2 is SNEGSKA (reference sequence). V was clipped by 4 bases and J by 4 bases, with 6 bases between them. CDR3 length equals 11 residues. Regarding this clone: Its antigen remains unknown.

Study results and limitations: Rather than being deleted, graft donor-reactive T cells may have moved into the graft.

TCRdb keeps only in-frame clones here, not all; method: immunoSEQ multiplex PCR. The sample contains 20,000 to 25,000 clones, 65% to 85% of which appear only once. Thawed unstimulated PBMCs were FACS-sorted by CD3, CD4 and CD8 into two populations. The sequence was obtained from a human patient who received a liver transplant. Some T cells may be graft donor cells. Here the sequenced sample was CD8+ T cells from blood, taken roughly 55 months after liver transplant. The rearrangement links TRBV20-1 to TRBJ2-3; D gene uncertain. CDR3 bases: TGCAGTGCTAAGTGGGCAGATACGCAGTATTTT. Translating it yields CSAKWADTQYF.